The 10 T cell receptor beta chains below all came from one sample that was sequenced in a study of shared clonotypes between healthy human individuals. TCRdb's copy holds only in-frame clones and misses some; the assay was immunoSEQ multiplex PCR. The sample includes some 2,400,000 clones, roughly 95% seen only once; the top ten take over 0.1%. Sequenced material: naive CD4+ T cells sorted from blood. Subset here: CD45RA+ positively selected. These receptors were obtained from a man between 18 and 29 years old in good health.

The chain links TRBV5-1 to TRBJ2-3; 10 bases map to TRBD2. CDR3 size: 19 residues. The J segment lost 2 bases and the V segment lost 0 bases, leaving 12 bases of the junction unmatched. CDR1 is SGHRS and CDR2 is YFSETQ in the germline V gene. CDR3 amino acids: CASSLALAGAAKNTDTQYF. In nucleotides, the CDR3 is TGCGCCAGCAGCTTGGCTCTAGCGGGAGCGGCCAAAAACACAGATACGCAGTATTTT.

This sequence joins TRBV7-2 and TRBJ2-7; TRBD1 agrees at 10 bases. CDR3 length equals 16 residues. With V trimmed by 5 bases and J by 4 bases, 11 bases remained unmatched. Germline CDR1 SGHTA, CDR2 FQGNSA. CDR3 sequence reads: CASSPVGRTGGYEQYF. In DNA, the CDR3 is TGTGCCAGCAGCCCGGTGGGGAGGACAGGGGGGTACGAGCAGTACTTC.

V gene TRBV6-5 combines with J gene TRBJ2-7; no reliable D call. Trimming cost V 2 bases and J 7 bases, with 6 bases left between them. The length of the CDR3 is 11 residues. Germline V gives CDR1 MNHEY, CDR2 SVGAGI. CDR3 DNA: TGTGCCAGCAGTTACCACGGAGAGCAGTACTTC. It yields the protein CASSYHGEQYF.

This rearrangement joins TRBV29-1 to TRBJ1-1, with D possibly matching TRBD1 (5 bases). This CDR3 contains 13 residues. V was trimmed by 7 bases and J by 1 base, leaving 13 bases between them. The germline CDR1 and CDR2 sequences are SQVTM and ANQGSEA. CDR3 protein: CSATGQPNTEAFF. CDR3 nucleotide sequence: TGCAGCGCCACAGGACAACCGAACACTGAAGCTTTCTTT.

This clone appeared a few times. Different DNA sequences within this sample yield the same CDR3. This sequence joins TRBV10-1 and TRBJ1-5; D remains unclear. V was trimmed by 3 bases and J by 1 base, leaving 1 base between them. The CDR3 totals 12 residues. CDR1 and CDR2 (germline): WNHNN, SYGVQD (reference sequence). Here the CDR3 reads CASSESNQPQHF. DNA for the CDR3: TGCGCCAGCAGTGAAAGCAATCAGCCCCAGCATTTT.

The chain recombines TRBV5-1 with TRBJ2-7; D remains ambiguous. The CDR3 has 10 residues. Germline V CDR1 and CDR2: SGHRS, YFSETQ. Trimming took 7 bases from V and 1 from J, leaving 3 bases between them. Here the CDR3 DNA reads TGCGCCAGCGATTCCTACGAGCAGTACTTC. As protein: CASDSYEQYF.

This clone showed up just once. J is TRBJ2-7 and V is TRBV29-1, with 9 bases lining up with TRBD2. The CDR3 has 15 residues. The germline CDR1 and CDR2 sequences are SQVTM and ANQGSEA. J was trimmed by 5 bases and V by 6 bases; bases with no gene match: 14. The CDR3 is CSVRTGTSSSDEQYF. The CDR3 nucleotides read TGCAGCGTCCGCACCGGGACTAGCTCCTCGGACGAGCAGTACTTC.

The V call is TRBV5-5, the J call TRBJ2-7; D remains ambiguous. Germline V gives CDR1 SGHKS, CDR2 YYEKEE (reference sequence). This CDR3 is 13 amino acids long. The V gene lost 2 bases and the J gene lost 0 bases, with 6 bases spanning the gap. CDR3 sequence (DNA): TGTGCCAGCAGCTTTGACCTCTCCTACGAGCAGTACTTC. Encoded protein: CASSFDLSYEQYF.

This clone has a handful of counts. Distinct nucleotide sequences in the sample also encode this CDR3. The chain carries TRBV6-6 and TRBJ1-1; possible D gene TRBD1, 5 bases. The CDR3 is 13 amino acids. The V gene lost 5 bases and the J gene lost 0 bases, with 7 bases spanning the gap. The germline V gene encodes CDR1 MNHNY and CDR2 SVGAGI (reference sequence). The CDR3 protein is CASSLGVNTEAFF. The CDR3 DNA is TGTGCCAGCAGTCTAGGGGTGAACACTGAAGCTTTCTTT.

The rearrangement uses TRBV27 and TRBJ1-1; maybe TRBD1 (6 bases). The CDR3 contains 14 residues. The V gene's germline CDR1 is MNHEY and CDR2 SMNVEV (reference sequence). V shed 3 bases and J shed 1 base, with 9 bases lying between them. CDR3 DNA sequence: TGTGCCAGCAGTTTGTTGGGACAGAACACTGAAGCTTTCTTT. Translation: CASSLLGQNTEAFF.